This is a list of T cell receptor beta chains from one sample in a study of blood T cell repertoires in COVID-19. The assay was immunoSEQ multiplex PCR, and TCRdb's table has in-frame clones only and misses some. The sample holds fewer than 300,000 clones; approximately 93% are singletons and the top ten take 2% to 2.5%. Sequenced: peripheral blood. Receptors originate from a woman in her thirties with COVID-19, enrolled during active disease. Each CDR3 is given with its conserved first and last residue. The D gene is left open where the match is weak. Size values are once, few and many counts, or a class for expanded clones, and some rows have none.

d_gene	j_gene	abundance	v_gene	CDR3aa	CDR3nt
.	TRBJ1-5	.	TRBV6-1	CASSPPNGQSEPQHF	TGTGCCAGCAGTCCCCCCAACGGACAGTCAGAGCCCCAGCATTTT
TRBD1	TRBJ1-6	once	TRBV5-6	CASSARQGLTYNSPLHF	TGTGCCAGCAGCGCCCGACAGGGGTTAACCTATAATTCACCCCTCCACTTT
TRBD2	TRBJ2-7	.	TRBV19	CASARLAAPGYEQYF	TGTGCCAGCGCTAGACTAGCGGCCCCTGGTTACGAGCAGTACTTC
TRBD1	TRBJ2-2	.	TRBV24-1	CATSGGQGAAGELFF	TGTGCCACCAGTGGGGGACAGGGGGCCGCCGGGGAGCTGTTTTTT
.	TRBJ1-1	.	TRBV27	CASSLLVGSTEAFF	TGTGCCAGCAGTTTATTGGTGGGGAGCACTGAAGCTTTCTTT
TRBD2	TRBJ2-1	.	TRBV7-2	CASSFGGTSVYNEQFF	TGTGCCAGCAGCTTTGGTGGGACTAGCGTTTACAATGAGCAGTTCTTC
.	TRBJ1-4	once	TRBV29-1	CSAHGEKLFF	TGCAGCGCCCACGGGGAAAAACTGTTTTTT
TRBD1	TRBJ1-1	.	TRBV6-5	CASSNKDRGYTEAFF	TGTGCCAGCAGCAATAAGGACAGGGGATACACTGAAGCTTTCTTT
.	TRBJ2-7	.	TRBV5-4	CASSFRGTLPGEQYF	TGTGCCAGCAGCTTCCGCGGGACTCTTCCTGGCGAGCAGTACTTC
.	TRBJ1-2	.	TRBV7-3	CASSAQGGDGYTF	TGTGCCAGCAGCGCCCAAGGAGGGGATGGCTACACCTTC
.	TRBJ1-2	.	TRBV3-1/TRBV3-2	CASSPGGGEGYTF	TGTGCCAGCAGCCCCGGCGGAGGGGAGGGCTACACCTTC
.	TRBJ2-7	few	TRBV5-4	CASSVRVPPGEQYF	TGTGCCAGCAGCGTTCGGGTCCCACCCGGCGAGCAGTACTTC
TRBD2	TRBJ2-5	.	TRBV15	CATMSSAGGPETQYF	TGTGCCACCATGAGTAGCGCGGGAGGGCCAGAGACCCAGTACTTC
TRBD2	TRBJ2-1	medium-sized	TRBV3-1/TRBV3-2	CASSQGGLASFF	TGTGCCAGCAGCCAAGGGGGACTAGCGTCGTTCTTC
.	TRBJ2-5	.	TRBV28	CASSLGQIQETQYF	TGTGCCAGCAGTTTAGGGCAGATTCAAGAGACCCAGTACTTC
.	TRBJ1-6	.	TRBV5-4	CASSLERLNSPLHF	TGTGCCAGCAGCTTGGAGAGGCTTAATTCACCCCTCCACTTT
.	TRBJ1-1	.	TRBV20-1	CSASRGIEVGTEAFF	TGCAGTGCTAGTCGCGGGATAGAGGTTGGCACTGAAGCTTTCTTT
TRBD2	TRBJ2-1	.	TRBV5-1	CASTGTSGDNEQFF	TGCGCCAGCACCGGGACTAGCGGTGATAATGAGCAGTTCTTC
TRBD1	TRBJ1-4	.	TRBV15	CATSRDPAGGTEKLFF	TGTGCCACCAGCAGAGATCCTGCAGGGGGGACTGAAAAACTGTTTTTT
.	TRBJ1-5	.	TRBV27	CASSFLNQPQHF	TGTGCCAGCAGTTTCTTAAATCAGCCCCAGCATTTT
.	TRBJ2-1	.	TRBV19	CASSIRGSYNEQFF	TGTGCCAGTAGTATCAGGGGCTCCTACAATGAGCAGTTCTTC
.	TRBJ2-2	.	TRBV10-1	CASSDNRVGAGELFF	TGCGCCAGCAGTGATAACAGGGTCGGAGCCGGGGAGCTGTTTTTT
TRBD2	TRBJ2-1	.	TRBV28	CASSFTSGRGDNEQFF	TGTGCCAGCAGTTTTACTAGCGGGAGGGGTGACAATGAGCAGTTCTTC
.	TRBJ2-1	.	TRBV3-1/TRBV3-2	CASSLLGGVSYNEQFF	TGTGCCAGCAGCCTTTTAGGGGGGGTCTCCTACAATGAGCAGTTCTTC
TRBD2	TRBJ2-1	.	TRBV27	CASRLAGGPINNEQFF	TGTGCCAGTAGACTAGCGGGAGGGCCAATAAACAATGAGCAGTTCTTC
TRBD1	TRBJ1-5	.	TRBV6-1	CASSEWDRDSNQPQHF	TGTGCCAGCAGTGAATGGGACAGAGATAGCAATCAGCCCCAGCATTTT
TRBD1	TRBJ1-5	.	TRBV7-9	CASSDRGQPQHF	TGTGCCAGCAGCGACAGGGGTCAGCCCCAGCATTTT
.	TRBJ1-1	.	TRBV15	CATSGRAKGRSITEAFF	TGTGCCACCAGCGGCCGGGCTAAGGGGCGTTCGATAACTGAAGCTTTCTTT
TRBD2	TRBJ2-1	.	TRBV7-6	CASSLEVSAGVHNEQFF	TGTGCCAGCAGCTTAGAAGTATCGGCGGGAGTCCACAATGAGCAGTTCTTC
.	TRBJ1-4	.	TRBV28	CASSLAGPNEKLFF	TGTGCCAGCAGTTTGGCAGGGCCTAATGAAAAACTGTTTTTT
.	TRBJ2-5	.	TRBV12-3/TRBV12-4	CASSLNRATQYF	TGTGCCAGCAGTTTGAACAGAGCTACCCAGTACTTC
TRBD1	TRBJ1-4	.	TRBV2	CASRLGTGGNEKLFF	TGTGCCAGCAGGCTAGGGACAGGGGGAAATGAAAAACTGTTTTTT
.	TRBJ1-1	.	TRBV30	CAWSGGDGMNTEAFF	TGTGCCTGGAGTGGCGGGGATGGCATGAACACTGAAGCTTTCTTT
.	TRBJ1-4	.	TRBV9	CASSPSGGATNEKLFF	TGTGCCAGCAGCCCCTCCGGGGGAGCAACTAATGAAAAACTGTTTTTT
.	TRBJ1-5	once	TRBV9	CASSAQDIEQPQHF	TGTGCCAGCAGCGCCCAAGATATAGAACAGCCCCAGCATTTT
.	TRBJ1-1	.	TRBV27	CASSLSRVNTEAFF	TGTGCCAGCAGTTTATCGAGGGTGAACACTGAAGCTTTCTTT
TRBD1	TRBJ2-7	once	TRBV6-5	CASSYGQGYYEQYF	TGTGCCAGCAGTTACGGACAGGGTTACTACGAGCAGTACTTC
.	TRBJ2-1	.	TRBV2	CASSVGPGGEQFF	TGTGCCAGCAGTGTAGGCCCCGGGGGTGAGCAGTTCTTC
.	TRBJ1-2	.	TRBV7-9	CASSLARENYGYTF	TGTGCCAGCAGCTTAGCTCGAGAAAACTATGGCTACACCTTC
.	TRBJ2-7	.	TRBV7-9	CASSLAGAVYEQYF	TGTGCCAGCAGCTTAGCAGGGGCGGTCTACGAGCAGTACTTC
.	TRBJ2-6	.	TRBV3-1/TRBV3-2	CASSRDNSGANVLTF	TGTGCCAGCAGCAGAGACAACTCTGGGGCCAACGTCCTGACTTTC
TRBD1	TRBJ1-2	.	TRBV5-1	CASKGQGVNYGYTF	TGCGCCAGCAAGGGGCAGGGGGTCAACTATGGCTACACCTTC
TRBD2	TRBJ2-5	.	TRBV2	CASRALAGGEETQYF	TGTGCCAGCAGGGCCCTAGCGGGGGGAGAAGAGACCCAGTACTTC
TRBD1	TRBJ1-2	.	TRBV18	CASSEEQGAYGYTF	TGTGCCAGCTCAGAAGAACAGGGGGCTTATGGCTACACCTTC